This TCR beta chain was observed in a study of shared clonotypes between healthy human individuals. On the study more broadly: Every donor yielded three CD4 naive, three CD4 memory, two CD8 naive and one CD8 memory plate. The study's findings and limits: A generally larger estimated richness was seen in naive subsets than in memory subsets. Investigators collected only blood, and repertoires in tissues likely differ.

The protocol was immunoSEQ multiplex PCR, while the TCRdb copy is restricted to in-frame clones and leaves out a portion. The sample shows roughly 2.2 million clones, about 90% of them seen only once. Splitting the CD4+ cells yielded a CD45RA+ naive subset and a CD45RA-negative memory subset. About this clone itself: The target antigen is unknown.

The CDR3 runs to 15 residues. Trimming cost V 5 bases and J 7 bases; bases outside gene matches: 7. Per germline, CDR1 SGHRS and CDR2 YFSETQ. V is TRBV5-1 and J is TRBJ2-3; 13 bases match TRBD2. The sequence derives from a man aged 18 to 29 in good health. Some clones in this sample may be carry-over from other donors' samples. Sequencing input: naive CD4+ T cells from PBMCs. Subset noted: CD45RA+ positively selected. CDR3 sequence (DNA): TGCGCCAGCAGGCAGACTAGCGGGAGGAGATATACGCAGTATTTT. Its translation is CASRQTSGRRYTQYF.